This TCR beta chain was obtained from a study of CD8 T cells in Susac syndrome. The RNA input was about 0.45 to 1 ug, and it was reverse transcribed with random hexamers. immunoSEQ multiplex PCR amplified TCR beta CDR3 across 54 Vbeta, 13 Jbeta. TCRdb re-called the immunoSEQ multiplex PCR reads through MiXCR, storing one row per CDR3 protein. This table holds 20,000 to 25,000 distinct CDR3 sequences, more than 85% found once. Blood CD8+ and CD4+ T cells underwent high-throughput TCR beta sequencing. Controls were age- and sex-matched healthy donors. Purification of the CD8+ and CD4+ T cells relied on negative isolation, and TEMRA cells underwent FACS enrichment. Trimming stripped 0 bases from V and 6 bases from J, with 10 bases between. Per germline, CDR1 SGHRS and CDR2 YFSETQ. This CDR3 is built from 13 residues.

This TCR derives from a human donor in good health. The chain is built from TRBV5-1 and TRBJ2-7; D may be TRBD1 or TRBD2 (6 bases each). The sequencing input was CD8+ T cells from PBMCs. CDR3 region: CASSLVGGAEQYF. The CDR3 DNA reads TGCGCCAGCAGCTTGGTGGGGGGCGCCGAGCAGTACTTC.